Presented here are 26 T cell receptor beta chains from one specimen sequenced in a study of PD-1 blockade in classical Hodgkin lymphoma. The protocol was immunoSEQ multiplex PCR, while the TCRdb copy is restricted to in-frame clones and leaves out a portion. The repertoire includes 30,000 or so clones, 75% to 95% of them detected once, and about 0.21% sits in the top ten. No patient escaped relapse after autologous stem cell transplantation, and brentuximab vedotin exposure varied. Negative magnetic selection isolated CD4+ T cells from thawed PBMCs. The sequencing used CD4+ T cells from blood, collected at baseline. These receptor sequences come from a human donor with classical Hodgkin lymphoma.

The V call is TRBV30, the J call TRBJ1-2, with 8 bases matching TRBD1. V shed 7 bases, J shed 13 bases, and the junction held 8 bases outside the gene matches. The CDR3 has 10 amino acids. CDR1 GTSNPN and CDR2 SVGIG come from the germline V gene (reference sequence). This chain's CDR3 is CASQQGVLTF. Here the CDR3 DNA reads TGTGCCTCACAACAGGGGGTTCTCACCTTC.

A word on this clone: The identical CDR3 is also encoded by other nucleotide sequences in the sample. This CDR3 reads CASSFGYEQYF. Here the CDR3 DNA reads TGTGCCAGCAGTTTCGGGTACGAGCAGTACTTC. V gene TRBV28 combines with J gene TRBJ2-7; D unclear. The CDR3 is 11 residues long. Germline-derived CDR1 and CDR2 are MDHEN and SYDVKM. Trimming took 3 bases from V and 4 from J, leaving 4 bases between them.

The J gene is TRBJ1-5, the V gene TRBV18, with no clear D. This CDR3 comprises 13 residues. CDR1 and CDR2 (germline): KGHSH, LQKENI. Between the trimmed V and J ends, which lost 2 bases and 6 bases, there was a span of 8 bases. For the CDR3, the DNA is TGTGCCAGCTCACCAACCCCAGCTCAGCCCCAGCATTTT. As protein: CASSPTPAQPQHF.

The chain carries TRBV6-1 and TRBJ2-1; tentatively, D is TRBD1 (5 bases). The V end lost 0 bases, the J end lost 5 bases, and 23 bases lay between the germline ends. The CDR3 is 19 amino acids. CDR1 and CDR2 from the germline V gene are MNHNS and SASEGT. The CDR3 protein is CASSEALQGMGRVDNEQFF. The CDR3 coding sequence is TGTGCCAGCAGTGAAGCGCTCCAGGGTATGGGTAGAGTTGACAATGAGCAGTTCTTC.

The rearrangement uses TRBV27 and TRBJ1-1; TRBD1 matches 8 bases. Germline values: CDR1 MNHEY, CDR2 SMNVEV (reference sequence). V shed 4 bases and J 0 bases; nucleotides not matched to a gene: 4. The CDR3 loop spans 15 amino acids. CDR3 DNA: TGTGCCAGCAGTTCAAGGGACAGGATGAACACTGAAGCTTTCTTT. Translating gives CASSSRDRMNTEAFF.

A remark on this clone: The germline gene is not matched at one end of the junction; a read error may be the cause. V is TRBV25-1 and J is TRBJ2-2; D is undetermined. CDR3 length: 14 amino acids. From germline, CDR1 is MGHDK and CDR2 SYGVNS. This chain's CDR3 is CASSELANTGELFF. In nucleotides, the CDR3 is TGTGCCAGCAGTGAGTTGGCGAATACCGGGGAGCTGTTTTTT.

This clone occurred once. The CDR3 is CASSPGGSADTQYF. DNA of the CDR3: TGCGCCAGCAGTCCAGGGGGGAGCGCAGATACGCAGTATTTT. The chain combines TRBV10-1 with TRBJ2-3; a possible D gene is TRBD1 (7 bases). CDR1 is WNHNN, CDR2 SYGVQD, per germline (reference sequence). The CDR3 has 14 residues. Trimming took 5 bases from V and 4 from J, leaving 13 bases between them.

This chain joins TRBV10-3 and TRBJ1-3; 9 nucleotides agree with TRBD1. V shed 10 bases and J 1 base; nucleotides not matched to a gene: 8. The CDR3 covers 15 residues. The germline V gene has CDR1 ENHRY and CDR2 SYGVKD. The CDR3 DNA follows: TGTGCCAGCTCGACAGGGGGGGGGTCTGGAAACACCATATATTTT. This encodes CASSTGGGSGNTIYF.

For the CDR3, the DNA is TGTGCCAGCAGCTTAAGGGCAGGACAGGTACCAGATACGCAGTATTTT. This codes for CASSLRAGQVPDTQYF. The chain combines TRBV7-3 with TRBJ2-3, with TRBD1 matching over 7 bases. Germline CDR1 is SGHTA and CDR2 is FQGTGA. The CDR3 extends over 16 amino acids. The V and J ends lost 1 base and 4 bases, in that order; junction bases with no gene match: 8.

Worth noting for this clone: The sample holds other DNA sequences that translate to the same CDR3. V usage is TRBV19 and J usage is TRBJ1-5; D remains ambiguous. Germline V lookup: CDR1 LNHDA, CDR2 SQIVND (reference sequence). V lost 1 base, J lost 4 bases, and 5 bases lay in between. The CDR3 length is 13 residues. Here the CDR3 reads CASSIGPNQPQHF. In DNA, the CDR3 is TGTGCCAGTAGTATAGGGCCGAATCAGCCCCAGCATTTT.

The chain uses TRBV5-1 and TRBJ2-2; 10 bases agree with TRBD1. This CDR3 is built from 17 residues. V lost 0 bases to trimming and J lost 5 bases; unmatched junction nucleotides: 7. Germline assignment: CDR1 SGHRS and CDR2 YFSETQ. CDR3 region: CASSLGPGQGETGELFF. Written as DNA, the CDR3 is TGCGCCAGCAGCTTGGGCCCCGGACAGGGGGAAACCGGGGAGCTGTTTTTT.

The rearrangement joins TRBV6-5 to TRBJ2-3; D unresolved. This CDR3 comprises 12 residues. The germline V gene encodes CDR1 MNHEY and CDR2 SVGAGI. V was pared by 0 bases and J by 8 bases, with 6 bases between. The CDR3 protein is CASSYSKGTQYF. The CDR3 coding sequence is TGTGCCAGCAGTTACTCGAAGGGTACGCAGTATTTT.

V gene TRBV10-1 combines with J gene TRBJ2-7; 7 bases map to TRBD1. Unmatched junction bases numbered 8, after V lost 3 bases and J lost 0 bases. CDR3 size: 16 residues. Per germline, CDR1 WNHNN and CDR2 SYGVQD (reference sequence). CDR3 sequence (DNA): TGCGCCAGCAGTGACAGCGACAGGGTGAACTCCTACGAGCAGTACTTC. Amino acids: CASSDSDRVNSYEQYF.

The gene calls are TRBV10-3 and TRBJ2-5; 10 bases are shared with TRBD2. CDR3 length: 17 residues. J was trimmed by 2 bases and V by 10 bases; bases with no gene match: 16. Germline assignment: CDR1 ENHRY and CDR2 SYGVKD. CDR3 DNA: TGTGCCACCGAAGGAGGGGCGGGACTAGCGACACAAGAGACCCAGTACTTC. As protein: CATEGGAGLATQETQYF.

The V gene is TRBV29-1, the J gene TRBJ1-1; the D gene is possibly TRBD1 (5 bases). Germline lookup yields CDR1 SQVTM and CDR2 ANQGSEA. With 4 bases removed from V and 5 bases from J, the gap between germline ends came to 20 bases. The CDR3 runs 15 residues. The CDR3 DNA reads TGCAGCGTTGTATCACAGGCGCCTAGGTCAACTGAAGCTTTCTTT. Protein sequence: CSVVSQAPRSTEAFF.

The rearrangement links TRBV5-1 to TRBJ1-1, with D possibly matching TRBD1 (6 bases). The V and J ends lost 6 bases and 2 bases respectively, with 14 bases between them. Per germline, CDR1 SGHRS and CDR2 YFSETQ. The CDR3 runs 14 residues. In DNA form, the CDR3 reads TGCGCCAGCACGAAGGACAGCCATAACACTGAAGCTTTCTTT. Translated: CASTKDSHNTEAFF.

The CDR3, as DNA: TGTGCCAGCAGCGGCCAGGTTGGGCTAGCGGGAGGCTACAATGAGCAGTTCTTC. Protein sequence: CASSGQVGLAGGYNEQFF. The chain uses TRBV5-4 and TRBJ2-1; 11 bases are shared with TRBD2. The germline gives CDR1 SGHNT, CDR2 YYREEE (reference sequence). The CDR3 loop spans 18 amino acids. J gave up 3 bases and V 4 bases, and 12 bases lay outside the gene matches.

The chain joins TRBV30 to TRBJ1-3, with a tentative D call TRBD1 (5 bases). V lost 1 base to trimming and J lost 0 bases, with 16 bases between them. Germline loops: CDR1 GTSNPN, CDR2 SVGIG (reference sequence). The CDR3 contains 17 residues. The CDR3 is CAWSAGTQSFSGNTIYF. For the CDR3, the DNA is TGTGCCTGGAGTGCCGGGACTCAAAGTTTCTCTGGAAACACCATATATTTT.

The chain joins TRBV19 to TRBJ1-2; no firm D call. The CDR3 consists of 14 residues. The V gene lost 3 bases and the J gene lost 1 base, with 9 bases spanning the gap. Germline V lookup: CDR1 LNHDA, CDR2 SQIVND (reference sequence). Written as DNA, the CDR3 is TGTGCCAGTAGTATTCTCGGGCTTAACTATGGCTACACCTTC. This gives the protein CASSILGLNYGYTF. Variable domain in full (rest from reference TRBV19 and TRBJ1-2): DGGITQSPKYLFRKEGQNVTLSCEQNLNHDAMYWYRQDPGQGLRLIYYSQIVNDFQKGDIAEGYSVSREKKESFPLTVTSAQKNPTAFYLCASSILGLNYGYTFGSGTRLTVV.

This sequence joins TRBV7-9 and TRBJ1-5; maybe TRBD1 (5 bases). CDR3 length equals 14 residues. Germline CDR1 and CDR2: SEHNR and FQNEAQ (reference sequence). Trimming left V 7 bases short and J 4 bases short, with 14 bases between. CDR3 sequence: CASTGGTSNQPQHF. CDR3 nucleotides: TGTGCCAGCACTGGGGGGACTTCGAATCAGCCCCAGCATTTT.

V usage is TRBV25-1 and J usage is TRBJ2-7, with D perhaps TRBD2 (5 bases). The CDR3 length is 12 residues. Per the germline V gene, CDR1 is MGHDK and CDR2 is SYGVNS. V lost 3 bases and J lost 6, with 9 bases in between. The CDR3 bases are TGTGCCAGCAGTGACCGAACTAGCGAGCAGTACTTC. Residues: CASSDRTSEQYF.

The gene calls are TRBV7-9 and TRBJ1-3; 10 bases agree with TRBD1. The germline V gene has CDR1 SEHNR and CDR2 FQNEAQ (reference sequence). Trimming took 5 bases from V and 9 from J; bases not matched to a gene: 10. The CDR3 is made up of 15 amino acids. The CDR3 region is CASSTPDRGKVTIYF. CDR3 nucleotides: TGTGCCAGCAGCACCCCGGACAGGGGGAAGGTCACCATATATTTT.

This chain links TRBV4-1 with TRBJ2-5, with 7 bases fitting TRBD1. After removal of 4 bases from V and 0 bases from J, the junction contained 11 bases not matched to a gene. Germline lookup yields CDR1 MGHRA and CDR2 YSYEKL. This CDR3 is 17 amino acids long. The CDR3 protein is CASSLHSGQRYQETQYF. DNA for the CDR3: TGCGCCAGCAGCCTTCACTCGGGACAGAGGTACCAAGAGACCCAGTACTTC.

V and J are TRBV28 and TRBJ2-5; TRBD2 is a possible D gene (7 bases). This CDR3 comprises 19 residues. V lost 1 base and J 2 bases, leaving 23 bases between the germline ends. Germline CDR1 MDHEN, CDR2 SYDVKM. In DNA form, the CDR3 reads TGTGCCAGCAGTTTATTTTCCTTTAGGGGGAGGGCAGGGCAAGAGACCCAGTACTTC. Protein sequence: CASSLFSFRGRAGQETQYF.

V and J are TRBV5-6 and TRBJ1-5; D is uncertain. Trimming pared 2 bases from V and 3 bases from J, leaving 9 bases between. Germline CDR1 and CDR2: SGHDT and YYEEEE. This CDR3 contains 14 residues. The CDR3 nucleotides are TGTGCCAGCAGCTTAGGTCGGATCAATCAGCCCCAGCATTTT. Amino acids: CASSLGRINQPQHF.

CDR3 nucleotide sequence: TGTGCCTGGAGTAGACAGGGCGCGAAGTACGAGCAGTACTTC. It translates to CAWSRQGAKYEQYF. The rearrangement links TRBV30 to TRBJ2-7, with TRBD1 matching 7 bases. Germline assignment: CDR1 GTSNPN and CDR2 SVGIG (reference sequence). The CDR3 has 14 residues. Unmatched junction bases numbered 8, after V lost 2 bases and J lost 4 bases.